The T cell receptor (beta chain) described here comes from a study of radiation and T cells in renal cell carcinoma. Sample time point: blood 2 weeks post-SBRT. Documented treatment: 15 Gy SBRT to primary tumor, nephrectomy 4 weeks later. Radiation-treated patients gave blood at baseline, week 2 and week 4. The tumor was a clear cell renal cell carcinoma. Using immunoSEQ multiplex PCR, the repertoire was profiled, and TCRdb retains in-frame clones only, with some absent. The sample shows 150,000 to 160,000 clones, over 80% of them seen only once. With regard to this clone: Its antigen is undetermined.

General study results and limits: In blood, top tumor clones expanded by 2 weeks, shrinking by 4.

This CDR3 spans 13 amino acids. V trimming: 6 bases; J trimming: 7 bases; junction bases outside the gene matches: 7. Looked up from germline, CDR1 is SNHLY and CDR2 is FYNNEI. The sequence derives from a woman aged 45-60 years with renal cell carcinoma. The chain uses TRBV2 and TRBJ2-5; 8 positions agree with TRBD1. The sample consisted of blood, taken from a patient whose treatment included radiotherapy and nephrectomy. The CDR3 DNA reads TGTGCCAGCAGAGACAGGGGCTGGGGGACCCAGTACTTC. Translation: CASRDRGWGTQYF.